This TCR beta chain was sequenced in a study of T cell responses to AZD1222 COVID-19 vaccine. For this clone: What it binds is not known.

J was trimmed by 3 bases and V by 6 bases; bases with no gene match: 13. This CDR3 is built from 16 residues. CDR1 is SGDLS, CDR2 YYNGEE, per germline. TCRdb's copy holds only in-frame clones and misses some; the assay was immunoSEQ multiplex PCR. The sample consists of 130,000 to 150,000 clones, more than 85% of them appearing once. Overall study findings and caveats: Close to half of all spike-specific TCRs reportedly target regions of the variants that are unmutated. Baseline seropositivity characterized only a handful of AZD1222 recipients. Spike-specific TCR breadth and depth went up after people got two AZD1222 doses.

This TCR was recovered from an adult in good health. The sample here was peripheral blood, taken on day 0 of AZD1222 vaccination. The J gene is TRBJ2-5, the V gene TRBV9; 8 bases are a match to TRBD2. The DNA for the CDR3 is TGTGCCAGCAACTTAGGCGGGAGGCATGGTAAAGAGACCCAGTACTTC. As protein: CASNLGGRHGKETQYF.